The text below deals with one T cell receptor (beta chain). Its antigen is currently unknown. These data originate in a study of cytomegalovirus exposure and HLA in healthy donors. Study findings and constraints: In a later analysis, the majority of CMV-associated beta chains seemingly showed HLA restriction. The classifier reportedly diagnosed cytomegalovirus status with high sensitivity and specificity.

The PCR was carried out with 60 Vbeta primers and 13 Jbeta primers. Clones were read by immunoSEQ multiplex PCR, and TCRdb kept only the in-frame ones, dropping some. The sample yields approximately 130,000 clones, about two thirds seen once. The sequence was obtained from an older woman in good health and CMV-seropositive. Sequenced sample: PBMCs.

This CDR3 reads CASSSTGANEKLFF. The CDR3 DNA reads as TGTGCCAGCAGCTCGACAGGGGCGAATGAAAAACTGTTTTTT. The gene calls are TRBV7-3 and TRBJ1-4; 8 bases line up with TRBD1. This CDR3 is built from 14 residues. Unmatched junction bases numbered 3, after V lost 4 bases and J lost 5 bases. The germline gives CDR1 SGHTA, CDR2 FQGTGA.